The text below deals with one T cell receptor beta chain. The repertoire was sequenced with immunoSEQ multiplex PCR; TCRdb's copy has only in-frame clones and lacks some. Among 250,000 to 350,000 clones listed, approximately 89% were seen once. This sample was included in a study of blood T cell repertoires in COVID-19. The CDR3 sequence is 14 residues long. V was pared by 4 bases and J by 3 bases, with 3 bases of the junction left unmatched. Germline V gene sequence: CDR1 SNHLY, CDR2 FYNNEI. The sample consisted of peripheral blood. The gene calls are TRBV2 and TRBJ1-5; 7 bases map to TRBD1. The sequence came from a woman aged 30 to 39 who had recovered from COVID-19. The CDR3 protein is CASSAGTANQPQHF. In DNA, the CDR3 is TGTGCCAGCAGTGCCGGGACAGCCAATCAGCCCCAGCATTTT.